The next 15 T cell receptor beta chains were all read from a single sample in a study of OX40 agonist ivuxolimab in advanced cancers. Clones were sequenced by immunoSEQ multiplex PCR, and TCRdb holds only the in-frame ones, with some missing. There are tens of thousands of clones in the sample; around 89% occur only once, and roughly 0.44% lies in the top ten. The specimen was CD4+ or CD8+ T cells sorted from blood, collected in a trial of the OX40 agonist ivuxolimab. The receptors were gathered from an adult with an advanced solid tumor such as melanoma, head and neck, liver or kidney cancer.

The chain has TRBV11-1 and TRBJ2-5; possible D gene TRBD1, 6 bases. Germline CDR1 is SGHAT and CDR2 is FQDESV (reference sequence). Trimming stripped 5 bases from V and 1 base from J, with 17 bases between. The CDR3 covers 16 residues. CDR3 residues: CASSPLRGRPQETQYF. The CDR3 DNA is TGTGCCAGCAGCCCCCTCAGGGGCAGACCCCAAGAGACCCAGTACTTC. The entire variable domain, with the rest obtained from reference TRBV11-1 and TRBJ2-5, is as follows: EAEVAQSPRYKITEKSQAVAFWCDPISGHATLYWYRQILGQGPELLVQFQDESVVDDSQLPKDRFSAERLKGVDSTLKIQPAELGDSAMYLCASSPLRGRPQETQYFGPGTRLLVL.

This clone has only one observation. CDR3 sequence reads: CASSRRTGITEAFF. CDR3 nucleotides: TGTGCCAGTAGTAGAAGGACAGGGATAACTGAAGCTTTCTTT. This chain joins TRBV19 and TRBJ1-1; 8 nucleotides align to TRBD1. Germline CDR1 is LNHDA and CDR2 is SQIVND (reference sequence). The CDR3 contains 14 residues. The trim removed 4 bases at V and 5 bases at J, leaving 6 bases unmatched.

The chain joins TRBV5-5 to TRBJ1-5, with TRBD1 identical over 7 bases. Germline V gene lookup returns CDR1 SGHKS and CDR2 YYEKEE (reference sequence). The CDR3 is made up of 14 amino acids. V lost 3 bases, J lost 6 bases, and 6 bases stayed unmatched. This CDR3 reads CASSSTGVSQPQHF. CDR3 DNA sequence: TGTGCCAGCAGCTCCACAGGGGTTTCTCAGCCCCAGCATTTT.

The rearrangement uses TRBV29-1 and TRBJ2-7; D is undetermined. Germline assignment: CDR1 SQVTM and CDR2 ANQGSEA. This CDR3 region has 12 residues. The V end was cut by 4 bases, the J end by 6 bases, with 13 bases between. The DNA for the CDR3 is TGCAGCGTTGTGGGTGATCTGGGCGAGCAGTACTTC. Translation: CSVVGDLGEQYF.

This chain links TRBV7-2 with TRBJ2-1; weak D call: TRBD2 (7 bases). The V and J ends lost 1 base and 8 bases respectively, with 15 bases between them. From germline, CDR1 is SGHTA and CDR2 FQGNSA. This CDR3 region has 15 residues. In nucleotides, the CDR3 is TGTGCCAGCAGCTTAGTGGGGGGGCTCGGGCATGAGCAGTTCTTC. This translates into CASSLVGGLGHEQFF.

This chain links TRBV5-4 with TRBJ1-4, with D uncertain. V lost 0 bases and J lost 2, with 8 bases in between. This CDR3 comprises 15 residues. Looked up from germline, CDR1 is SGHNT and CDR2 is YYREEE (reference sequence). The CDR3 coding sequence is TGTGCCAGCAGCTTGGCCGGCAAGACTAATGAAAAACTGTTTTTT. This gives the protein CASSLAGKTNEKLFF.

V is TRBV5-4 and J is TRBJ1-1; D possibly corresponds to TRBD1 (5 bases). Germline V gene sequence: CDR1 SGHNT, CDR2 YYREEE (reference sequence). The CDR3 runs to 15 residues. The V end lost 3 bases, the J end lost 1 base, and 13 bases lay between the germline ends. CDR3 sequence: CASSWGGTGNTEAFF. In nucleotides, the CDR3 is TGTGCCAGCAGCTGGGGGGGGACGGGGAACACTGAAGCTTTCTTT.

V usage is TRBV29-1 and J usage is TRBJ2-5; the match to TRBD1 covers 8 bases. Losses at the gene ends were 5 bases for V and 5 bases for J; bases not matched to a gene: 7. The germline V gene has CDR1 SQVTM and CDR2 ANQGSEA. This CDR3 has 13 amino acids. CDR3 protein: CSVRQGAGETQYF. The CDR3 region has the DNA TGCAGCGTTCGGCAGGGGGCAGGGGAGACCCAGTACTTC. Full variable domain (rest looked up from reference TRBV29-1 and TRBJ2-5): SAVISQKPSRDICQRGTSLTIQCQVDSQVTMMFWYRQQPGQSLTLIATANQGSEATYESGFVIDKFPISRPNLTFSTLTVSNMSPEDSSIYLCSVRQGAGETQYFGPGTRLLVL.

The chain is built from TRBV29-1 and TRBJ1-1; tentative D call: TRBD1 (6 bases). This CDR3 region has 11 residues. V was trimmed by 6 bases and J by 6 bases, leaving 11 bases between them. Germline V gene lookup returns CDR1 SQVTM and CDR2 ANQGSEA. The CDR3 here is CSVETGPEAFF. In DNA, the CDR3 is TGCAGCGTGGAAACAGGGCCTGAAGCTTTCTTT.

The rearrangement links TRBV28 to TRBJ2-2; 7 bases map to TRBD1. The CDR3 extends over 15 amino acids. The V segment lost 6 bases and the J segment 2 bases; nucleotides outside the gene matches: 6. The germline V gene has CDR1 MDHEN and CDR2 SYDVKM. The CDR3 bases are TGTGCCAGCAGCTCGACAGGGAGCAACACCGGGGAGCTGTTTTTT. It encodes CASSSTGSNTGELFF.

This chain uses TRBV5-4 with TRBJ2-7; 10 positions match TRBD1. After removal of 4 bases from V and 5 bases from J, the junction contained 9 bases not matched to a gene. Germline-derived CDR1 and CDR2 are SGHNT and YYREEE (reference sequence). CDR3 length: 15 amino acids. CDR3 nucleotides: TGTGCCAGCAGCCCACCGGGACAGGGGTACGACGAGCAGTACTTC. Protein product: CASSPPGQGYDEQYF.

The chain carries TRBV20-1 and TRBJ2-5; D is unclear. The V end lost 5 bases, the J end lost 2 bases, and 6 bases lay between the germline ends. Germline assignment: CDR1 DFQATT and CDR2 SNEGSKA (reference sequence). The CDR3 sequence is 11 residues long. The CDR3: CSAWDQETQYF. CDR3 DNA sequence: TGCAGTGCTTGGGATCAAGAGACCCAGTACTTC.

The chain uses TRBV5-3 and TRBJ2-3, with D maybe TRBD1 (6 bases). TRBV5-3 is placed among ORFs of uncertain function. The CDR3 extends over 15 amino acids. V lost 0 bases and J lost 4, with 12 bases in between. The DNA for the CDR3 is TGTGCCAGAAGCTTGGACGGGGACACGGCAGATACGCAGTATTTT. It translates to CARSLDGDTADTQYF.

V usage is TRBV29-1 and J usage is TRBJ2-3; D perhaps matches TRBD2 (5 bases). CDR1 SQVTM and CDR2 ANQGSEA come from the germline V gene. This CDR3 comprises 14 residues. In nucleotides, the CDR3 is TGCAGTCCTGCGGGCCTATCTAGCACAGATACGCAGTATTTT. This translates into CSPAGLSSTDTQYF.

The rearrangement links TRBV7-2 to TRBJ2-7; tentative D call: TRBD1 (5 bases). Deletions cut 3 bases from V and 7 bases from J, with 13 bases between. CDR1 and CDR2 (germline): SGHTA, FQGNSA. The CDR3 contains 13 residues. CDR3 coding DNA: TGTGCCAGCAGCTTGATCCAGGGTTATGAGCAGTACTTC. Its translation: CASSLIQGYEQYF.